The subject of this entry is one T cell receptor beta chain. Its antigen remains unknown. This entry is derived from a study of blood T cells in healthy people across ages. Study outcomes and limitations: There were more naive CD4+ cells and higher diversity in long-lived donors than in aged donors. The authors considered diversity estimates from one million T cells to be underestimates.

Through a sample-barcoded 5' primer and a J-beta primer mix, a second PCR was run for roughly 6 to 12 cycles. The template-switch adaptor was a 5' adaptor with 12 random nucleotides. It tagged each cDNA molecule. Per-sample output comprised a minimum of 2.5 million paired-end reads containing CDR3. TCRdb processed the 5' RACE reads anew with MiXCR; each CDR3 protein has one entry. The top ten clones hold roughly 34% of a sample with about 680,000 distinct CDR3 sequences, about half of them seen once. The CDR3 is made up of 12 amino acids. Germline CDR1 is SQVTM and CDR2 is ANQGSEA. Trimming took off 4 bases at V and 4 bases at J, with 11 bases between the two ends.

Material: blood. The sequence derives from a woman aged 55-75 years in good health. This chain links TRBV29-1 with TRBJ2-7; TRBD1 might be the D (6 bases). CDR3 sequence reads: CSVVGHTYEQYF. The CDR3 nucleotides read TGCAGCGTTGTGGGACATACTTACGAGCAGTACTTC.